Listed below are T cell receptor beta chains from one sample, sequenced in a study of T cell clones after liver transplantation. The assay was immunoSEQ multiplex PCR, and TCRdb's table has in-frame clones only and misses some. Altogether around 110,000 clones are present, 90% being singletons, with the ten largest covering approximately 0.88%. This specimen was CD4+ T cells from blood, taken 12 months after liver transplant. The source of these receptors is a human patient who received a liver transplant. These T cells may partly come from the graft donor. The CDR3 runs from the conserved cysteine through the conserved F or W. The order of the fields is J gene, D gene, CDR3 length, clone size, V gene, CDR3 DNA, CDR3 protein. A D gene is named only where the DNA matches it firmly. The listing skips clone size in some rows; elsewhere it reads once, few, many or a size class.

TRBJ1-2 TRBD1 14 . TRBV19 TGTGCCAGTAGTCCCCAGGACAGGGGCGGAGGCTACACCTTC CASSPQDRGGGYTF
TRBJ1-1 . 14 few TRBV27 TGTGCCAGCAGTTTCAACCCGGGGGGCACTGAAGCTTTCTTT CASSFNPGGTEAFF
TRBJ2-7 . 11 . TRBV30 TGTGCCTGGAGCTCGGCCTACGAGCAGTACTTC CAWSSAYEQYF
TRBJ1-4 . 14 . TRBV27 TGTGCCAGCAGTATGGCGTCCCCGAATGAAAAACTGTTTTTT CASSMASPNEKLFF
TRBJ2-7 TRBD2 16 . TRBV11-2 TGTGCCAGCAGCTTAGTGCTAGCGGGAGTTATCCACGAGCAGTACTTC CASSLVLAGVIHEQYF
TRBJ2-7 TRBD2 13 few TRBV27 TGTGCCAGCAGTTCCGCTAGCGGATACGAGCAGTACTTC CASSSASGYEQYF
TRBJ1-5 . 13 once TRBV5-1 TGCGCCAGCAGCTTGGGGGGAGATCAGCCCCAGCATTTT CASSLGGDQPQHF
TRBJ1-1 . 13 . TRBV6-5 TGTGCCAGCAGTTACGGAGGGAACACTGAAGCTTTCTTT CASSYGGNTEAFF
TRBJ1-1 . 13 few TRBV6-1 TGTGCCAGTCCCAACAGGGCGGGGGGTGAAGCTTTCTTT CASPNRAGGEAFF
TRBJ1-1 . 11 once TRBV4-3 TGCGCCAGCAGCCAGGGGGGTGAAGCTTTCTTT CASSQGGEAFF
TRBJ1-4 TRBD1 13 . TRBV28 TGTGCCAGCAGCCCGGGACAGAAAGAAAAACTGTTTTTT CASSPGQKEKLFF
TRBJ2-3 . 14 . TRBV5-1 TGCGCCAGCAGAGAGGCGGAGGGGGTCAATACGCAGTATTTT CASREAEGVNTQYF
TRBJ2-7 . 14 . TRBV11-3 TGTGCCAGCAGCTTAGGGGGGACCTCCTACGAGCAGTACTTC CASSLGGTSYEQYF
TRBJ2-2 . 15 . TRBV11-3 TGTGCCAGCAGCCCCGGCGGGCCGAACACCGGGGAGCTGTTTTTT CASSPGGPNTGELFF
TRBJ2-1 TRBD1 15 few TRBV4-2 TGTGCCAGCAGCCGGTGGACAGGGGGAATCTATGAGCAGTTCTTC CASSRWTGGIYEQFF
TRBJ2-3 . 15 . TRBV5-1 TGCGCCAGCAGCCCGACAGGATTGATCTCCGATACGCAGTATTTT CASSPTGLISDTQYF
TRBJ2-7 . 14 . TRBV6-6 TGTGCCAGCAGCAGGGACGCCAGCTCCTACGAGCAGTACTTC CASSRDASSYEQYF
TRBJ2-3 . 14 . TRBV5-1 TGCGCCAGCAGCTTGGGGGGGAGCACAGATACGCAGTATTTT CASSLGGSTDTQYF
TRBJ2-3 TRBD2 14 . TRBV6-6 TGTGCCAGCAGAGGGGCTAGCGGAACAGATACGCAGTATTTT CASRGASGTDTQYF
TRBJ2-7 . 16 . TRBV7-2 TGTGCCAGCAGCTTAGTAGAGGCCCGCGCCAGGTACGAGCAGTACTTC CASSLVEARARYEQYF
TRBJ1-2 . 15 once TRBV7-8 TGTGCCAGCAGCTTAGGGGGCAGGGGAAGCTATGGCTACACCTTC CASSLGGRGSYGYTF
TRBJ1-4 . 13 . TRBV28 TGTGCCAGCAGAGGGGAGCCTAATGAAAAACTGTTTTTT CASRGEPNEKLFF
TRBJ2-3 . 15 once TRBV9 TGTGCCAGCAACCTTAGGGGCGGAGGCACAGATACGCAGTATTTT CASNLRGGGTDTQYF
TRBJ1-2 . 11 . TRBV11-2 TGTGCCAGCAGCTCCTCCTATGGCTACACCTTC CASSSSYGYTF
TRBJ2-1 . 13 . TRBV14 TGTGCCAGCAGTGTGGACTGGCCGCGTGGGCAGTTCTTC CASSVDWPRGQFF
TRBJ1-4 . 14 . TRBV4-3 TGCGCCAGCAGCCCAAGCCACTTTAATGAAAAACTGTTTTTT CASSPSHFNEKLFF
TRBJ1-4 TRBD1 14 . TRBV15 TGTGCCACTTACCCGGGACAGGGCCGCGAAAAACTGTTTTTT CATYPGQGREKLFF
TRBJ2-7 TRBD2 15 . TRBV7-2 TGTGCCAGCAGCTTAGAGGGAGGGCTGTACTACGAGCAGTACTTC CASSLEGGLYYEQYF
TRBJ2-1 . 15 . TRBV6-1 TGTGCCAGCAGCGGACCTGTGAGCTCCTACAATGAGCAGTTCTTC CASSGPVSSYNEQFF
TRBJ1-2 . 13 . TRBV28 TGTGCCAGCAGTTTAGTAAGCCCGAGCGGCTACACCTTC CASSLVSPSGYTF
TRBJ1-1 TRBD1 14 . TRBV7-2 TGTGCCAGCAGCCAGGGGGGAGCGAACACTGAAGCTTTCTTT CASSQGGANTEAFF
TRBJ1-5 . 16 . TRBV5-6 TGTGCCAGCAGCTTGCGTTTTTGGTCAGACAATCAGCCCCAGCATTTT CASSLRFWSDNQPQHF
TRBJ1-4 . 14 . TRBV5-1 TGCGCCAGCAGCTTGGTACCCGAGGGGGAAAAACTGTTTTTT CASSLVPEGEKLFF
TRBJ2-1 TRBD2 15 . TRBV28 TGTGCCAGCAGTTTACTAGCGGGAGGGCCAAATGAGCAGTTCTTC CASSLLAGGPNEQFF
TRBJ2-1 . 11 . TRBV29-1 TGCAGCGTAAAAAGGAGGAATGAGCAGTTCTTC CSVKRRNEQFF
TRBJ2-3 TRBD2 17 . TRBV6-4 TGTGCCAGGAATGGTCGGGAGGAGGAGTCTAGCACAGATACGCAGTATTTT CARNGREEESSTDTQYF
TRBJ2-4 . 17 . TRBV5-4 TGTGCCAGCAGCTTGTCGCCGAGCGGGCGGGCTCAAAACATTCAGTACTTC CASSLSPSGRAQNIQYF
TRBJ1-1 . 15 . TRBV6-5 TGTGCCAGCAGTTACTCTAACAGGGATAACACTGAAGCTTTCTTT CASSYSNRDNTEAFF
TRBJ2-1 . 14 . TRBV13 TGTGCCAGCAGCCAACCGGTGCGGAACAATGAGCAGTTCTTC CASSQPVRNNEQFF
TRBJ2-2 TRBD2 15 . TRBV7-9 TGTGCCAGCAGCCCAGCGGGAGTGGTAACCGGGGAGCTGTTTTTT CASSPAGVVTGELFF
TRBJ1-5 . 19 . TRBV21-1 TGTGCCAGCAGCCCAGCAAATTGTCAGGGGATTTATAGCAATCAGCCCCAGCATTTT CASSPANCQGIYSNQPQHF